These T cell receptor beta chains were read from a single sample in a study of blood T cell repertoires in COVID-19. The assay was immunoSEQ multiplex PCR, and TCRdb's table has in-frame clones only and misses some. This sample has 50,000 to 65,000 clones, with approximately 88% found just once. Sample: peripheral blood. All receptors derive from a man aged 55 to 70 with COVID-19, enrolled during active disease. Each CDR3 is given with its conserved first and last residue. The order of the fields is J gene, D gene, clone size, V gene, CDR3 DNA, CDR3 protein. D genes are given only for firm matches. A row's size may be missing; if present it is once, few, many or a size class.

TRBJ2-7 . . TRBV6-1 TGTGCCAGCAGTGAGGTGGCCAAGGGGTCCCTCTTCTCCTACGAGCAGTACTTC CASSEVAKGSLFSYEQYF
TRBJ2-5 . . TRBV21-1 TGTGCCAGCCGACTCCGGGACAGCATACAAGAGACCCAGTACTTC CASRLRDSIQETQYF
TRBJ2-1 TRBD2 . TRBV7-2 TGTGCCAGCAGCTTGACGGGGGGCTCCTACAATGAGCAGTTCTTC CASSLTGGSYNEQFF
TRBJ2-3 TRBD2 . TRBV5-1 TGCGCCAGCAGCTTGGCCACTAGCGGGGCCAGGGATACGCAGTATTTT CASSLATSGARDTQYF
TRBJ2-7 . once TRBV5-1 TGCGCCAGCAGCTTGTACCAATACAGGGTTAGGTCCTACGAGCAGTACTTC CASSLYQYRVRSYEQYF
TRBJ1-5 . . TRBV5-4 TGTGCCAGCAGCTCCGACAGTAACGGTCAGCCCCAGCATTTT CASSSDSNGQPQHF
TRBJ1-2 . . TRBV28 TGTGCCAGCAGTTCCCTCAGGGGTAACTATGGCTACACCTTC CASSSLRGNYGYTF
TRBJ2-7 TRBD2 . TRBV6-5 TGTGCCAGCAGTTACGCCGCGGCGCGGGGGGGCCTCGAGCAGTACTTC CASSYAAARGGLEQYF
TRBJ2-7 . . TRBV5-5 TGTGCCAGCAGCTTCATATTTCGGGGGACCTACGAGCAGTACTTC CASSFIFRGTYEQYF
TRBJ2-7 TRBD2 . TRBV7-2 TGTGCCAGCAGTGGTACTAGCGGTACCTACGAGCAGTACTTC CASSGTSGTYEQYF
TRBJ2-5 TRBD1 . TRBV10-1 TGCGCCAGCAGTGGGACAGGAGAAGAGACCCAGTACTTC CASSGTGEETQYF
TRBJ1-5 . . TRBV5-5 TGTGCCAGCAGCTCCCTTAATCAGCCCCAGCATTTT CASSSLNQPQHF
TRBJ1-1 . once TRBV28 TGTGCCAGCATCACAACCCAGGGGTTAATCGAAGCTTTCTTT CASITTQGLIEAFF
TRBJ2-7 . . TRBV29-1 TGCAGCGCCCTGCGGAGGGTAGGCGAGCAGTACTTC CSALRRVGEQYF
TRBJ1-2 TRBD1 . TRBV5-1 TGCGCCAGCAGCCGAGACGGGACAGATGATGGCTACACCTTC CASSRDGTDDGYTF
TRBJ1-3 TRBD1 . TRBV4-1 TGCGCCAGCAGCCAACCGGGACAGGGGTTTACTGGAAACACCATATATTTT CASSQPGQGFTGNTIYF
TRBJ1-2 TRBD1 . TRBV28 TGTGCCAGCAGAGTAGGGGGCGCTTACTATGGCTACACCTTC CASRVGGAYYGYTF
TRBJ2-5 . . TRBV2 TGTGCCAGCAGTGAAGCCCCAGGGTCGTGGACCCAGTACTTC CASSEAPGSWTQYF
TRBJ2-1 TRBD1 . TRBV30 TGTGCCTGGAGTGGACAGGGGCGTGGATACGAGACCTACAATGAGCAGTTCTTC CAWSGQGRGYETYNEQFF
TRBJ1-6 . few TRBV19 TGTGCCAGTAGTATAGAGGGGGGTACGGGGAATTCACCCCTCCACTTT CASSIEGGTGNSPLHF
TRBJ1-2 . . TRBV27 TGTGCCAGCTCTTTATTCGGGGAGATCAACTATGGCTACACCTTC CASSLFGEINYGYTF
TRBJ2-2 TRBD2 . TRBV11-3 TGTGCCAGCAGCTCCGGACTAGCGGGGTCCGGGGAGCTGTTTTTT CASSSGLAGSGELFF
TRBJ2-1 TRBD2 . TRBV9 TGTGCCAGCAGCCCAGGAGGGGGACTAGCGGGAGTCATGTTTATCTACAATGAGCAGTTCTTC CASSPGGGLAGVMFIYNEQFF
TRBJ2-7 TRBD1 once TRBV18 TGTGCCAGCTCGCCGACAGGGGACGGCGAGCAGTACTTC CASSPTGDGEQYF
TRBJ1-1 TRBD1 . TRBV19 TGTGCCAGTAGACTGTCGGGGGCAGGGGGAAAAACTGAAGCTTTCTTT CASRLSGAGGKTEAFF
TRBJ1-3 TRBD1 few TRBV19 TGTGCCAGCAAAACGACCCAAACAGGGGCTGGAAACACCATATATTTT CASKTTQTGAGNTIYF
TRBJ2-2 . . TRBV6-6 TGTGCCAGCAGTGACAGAAGAGACACCGGGGAGCTGTTTTTT CASSDRRDTGELFF
TRBJ2-7 TRBD1 . TRBV6-1 TGTGCCAGCAGTGGGGGGACAGGCCGCGCGGCGTACGAGCAGTACTTC CASSGGTGRAAYEQYF
TRBJ1-6 . . TRBV2 TGTGCCAGCAGTGAAATGGAGTATAATTCACCCCTCCACTTT CASSEMEYNSPLHF
TRBJ1-6 . . TRBV19 TGTGCCAGCAACGAATGGGGCAGAGAGTATAATTCACCCCTCCACTTT CASNEWGREYNSPLHF
TRBJ2-7 . . TRBV5-5 TGTGCCAGCAGCTGGGGAGGCAGGGCTGCGTACGAGCAGTACTTC CASSWGGRAAYEQYF
TRBJ1-2 . few TRBV6-5 TGTGCCAGCAGTCCCATGGCAGGGCAAAACTATGGCTACACCTTC CASSPMAGQNYGYTF
TRBJ2-1 . few TRBV9 TGTGCCAGCAGCGGACTAGGAGACACCGAGCAGTTCTTC CASSGLGDTEQFF
TRBJ2-7 TRBD2 . TRBV5-1 TGCGCCAGCAGCTTGGTTACCGGGAGACTAGCTGCTGGGGAGCAGTACTTC CASSLVTGRLAAGEQYF
TRBJ2-7 TRBD2 . TRBV28 TGTGCCAGCAACCTAGCGGGGGTAGTATACGAGCAGTACTTC CASNLAGVVYEQYF
TRBJ2-6 . . TRBV19 TGTGCCAGTAGTCGGGGGTCTGGGGCCAACGTCCTGACTTTC CASSRGSGANVLTF
TRBJ2-1 TRBD1 . TRBV6-5 TGTGCCAGCAGCCGGGACAGATACAATGAGCAGTTCTTC CASSRDRYNEQFF
TRBJ2-1 . . TRBV5-5 TGTGCCAGCAGCTTGGTTAGGACAACCTACAATGAGCAGTTCTTC CASSLVRTTYNEQFF
TRBJ2-2 . . TRBV11-2 TGTGCCGGCAGCCCTGACTTCTCCTCCACCGGGGAGCTGTTTTTT CAGSPDFSSTGELFF
TRBJ1-6 . . TRBV7-2 TGTGCCAGCAGCTTAGGTTTTCAACGGGGATCACCCCTCCACTTT CASSLGFQRGSPLHF
TRBJ2-3 TRBD1 few TRBV24-1 TGTGCCACCAGCTTGGACAGGAGCTACACAGATACGCAGTATTTT CATSLDRSYTDTQYF
TRBJ2-5 TRBD2 . TRBV3-1/TRBV3-2 TGTGCCAGCAGCCAAGTAGCGGGGGGGCTTGAGACCCAGTACTTC CASSQVAGGLETQYF
TRBJ2-7 TRBD2 . TRBV10-3 TGTGCCATCAACGCGGGAGGGCCCTACGAGCAGTACTTC CAINAGGPYEQYF